These 8 T cell receptor beta chains were all obtained from the same sample, sequenced in a study of T-cell memory formation after mild COVID-19 (dated by TCRdb to 2020 to 2023). Library construction relied on 5' RACE. TCRdb names Illumina NovaSeq 6000 as the instrument used. TCRdb cleaned the public reads at Q25 with fastp, built clones with MiXCR and kept in-frame beta chains. CDR3 protein sequences are deduplicated, and each keeps its most common genes and DNA. The table for this sample lists 30,000 to 45,000 distinct CDR3 sequences; about an eighth of them were counted only once. The ten largest clones represent less than 30% of the sample. Sequenced: PBMCs or a T cell subset sorted from them (not recorded which). The receptors derive from a man aged 18 to 35 who had mild COVID-19 (a few samples of this study predate the infection). The sample titles of this study are shuffled in the database, so cell type and time point are left out; the donor was told from shared clones.

This clonotype has a count of ten or more. The chain combines TRBV3-1 with TRBJ1-2; possibly TRBD1 for D (6 bases). Germline values: CDR1 LGHDT, CDR2 YNNKEL (reference sequence). The CDR3 spans 13 residues. The V and J ends lost 4 bases and 3 bases respectively, with 9 bases between them. The CDR3 region has the DNA TGTGCCAGCAGCCTCACAGGGTACTATGGCTACACCTTC. It translates to CASSLTGYYGYTF.

This clonotype was counted many times. This chain links TRBV7-6 with TRBJ2-7; the D gene is possibly TRBD1 (5 bases). Per germline, CDR1 SGHVS and CDR2 FNYEAQ. The CDR3 is made up of 14 amino acids. The V end lost 5 bases, the J end lost 0 bases, and 11 bases lay between the germline ends. This CDR3 reads CASSSRVRSYEQYF. CDR3 DNA sequence: TGTGCCAGCAGCAGCAGGGTCCGCTCCTACGAGCAGTACTTC. Variable domain in full (rest from reference TRBV7-6 and TRBJ2-7): GAGVSQSPRYKVTKRGQDVALRCDPISGHVSLYWYRQALGQGPEFLTYFNYEAQQDKSGLPNDRFSAERPEGSISTLTIQRTEQRDSAMYRCASSSRVRSYEQYFGPGTRLTVT.

At least ten counts were recorded for this clonotype. V is TRBV4-2 and J is TRBJ1-4; 10 bases fit TRBD1. The CDR3 length is 15 residues. Trimming removed 4 bases from V and 6 bases from J; junction bases left unmatched: 5. Germline V gives CDR1 LGHNA, CDR2 YNFKEQ. The CDR3 loop reads CASSPPGQGYEKLFF. DNA for the CDR3: TGTGCCAGCAGCCCACCGGGACAGGGGTATGAAAAACTGTTTTTT.

This clonotype was seen repeatedly, ten times or more. The genes are TRBV4-2 and TRBJ2-3; 12 bases map to TRBD2. Germline V gene lookup returns CDR1 LGHNA and CDR2 YNFKEQ. V shed 4 bases, J shed 4 bases, and the junction held 15 bases outside the gene matches. The length of the CDR3 is 19 residues. Written as DNA, the CDR3 is TGTGCCAGCAGCCCTACAAGGACTAGCGGGGTCATAAAGGCAGATACGCAGTATTTT. Its protein is CASSPTRTSGVIKADTQYF.

This clonotype was seen only once. The chain is built from TRBV6-2 or TRBV6-3 and TRBJ2-1, with D possibly matching TRBD2 (6 bases). Trimming shortened V by 4 bases and J by 2 bases, and 12 bases separated the two germline ends. Per germline, CDR1 MNHEY and CDR2 SVGEGT. The CDR3 consists of 15 residues. DNA of the CDR3: TGTGCCAGCAGTTCGCTCGGGACTCCCTACAATGAGCAGTTCTTC. Protein product: CASSSLGTPYNEQFF.

This clonotype was counted at least ten times. The V and J genes are TRBV29-1 and TRBJ2-7; either TRBD1 or TRBD2 may supply D (5 bases each). Germline CDR1 and CDR2: SQVTM and ANQGSEA. The V end was cut by 0 bases, the J end by 2 bases, with 11 bases between. This CDR3 has 14 amino acids. The DNA for the CDR3 is TGCAGCGTTGAAGACTTGAAGGGACCCTACGAGCAGTACTTC. Translating gives CSVEDLKGPYEQYF.

This clonotype was detected only a few times. The chain carries TRBV3-1 and TRBJ1-1; D gene unclear. This CDR3 is 17 amino acids long. Trimming took 0 bases from V and 2 from J, leaving 16 bases between them. In germline, CDR1 is LGHDT, CDR2 YNNKEL (reference sequence). CDR3 bases: TGTGCCAGCAGCCAAGATCACCTAGGGTCCAGAAACACTGAAGCTTTCTTT. Translated: CASSQDHLGSRNTEAFF.

This clonotype was seen at least ten times. The genes are TRBV6-5 and TRBJ2-4; D possibly corresponds to TRBD1 (7 bases). Germline assignment: CDR1 MNHEY and CDR2 SVGAGI. Trimming took 0 bases from V and 1 from J, leaving 13 bases between them. This CDR3 spans 17 amino acids. Here the CDR3 reads CASSYSFRGEAKNIQYF. DNA of the CDR3: TGTGCCAGCAGTTACTCTTTCAGGGGGGAGGCCAAAAACATTCAGTACTTC.